This T cell receptor beta chain was found in a study of cytomegalovirus exposure and HLA in healthy donors. Points from the study as a whole: Across HLA loci, a later analysis found differing TCR association rates, with DRB1 most and HLA-C fewest. The study reported that TCR beta sequences accurately predicted HLA-A and HLA-B alleles in most subjects.

With regard to this clone: The target antigen is unknown.

The primer mix had 60 Vbeta and 13 Jbeta primers. Generated by immunoSEQ multiplex PCR, the TCRdb table keeps only in-frame clones and is missing some. The data contain tens of thousands of clones, approximately 70% of them singletons. The V segment lost 5 bases and the J segment 5 bases; nucleotides outside the gene matches: 4. Germline CDR1 reads SGHRS; CDR2 reads YFSETQ. The CDR3 spans 13 residues. The TCR sequence derives from a man aged 40-50 years in good health and CMV-seropositive. The J gene is TRBJ2-7, the V gene TRBV5-1, with 10 nucleotides matching TRBD1. The sequencing sample was made of PBMCs. The CDR3 bases are TGCGCCAGCAGGGGGACAGGGGCTAACGAGCAGTACTTC. It codes for CASRGTGANEQYF.